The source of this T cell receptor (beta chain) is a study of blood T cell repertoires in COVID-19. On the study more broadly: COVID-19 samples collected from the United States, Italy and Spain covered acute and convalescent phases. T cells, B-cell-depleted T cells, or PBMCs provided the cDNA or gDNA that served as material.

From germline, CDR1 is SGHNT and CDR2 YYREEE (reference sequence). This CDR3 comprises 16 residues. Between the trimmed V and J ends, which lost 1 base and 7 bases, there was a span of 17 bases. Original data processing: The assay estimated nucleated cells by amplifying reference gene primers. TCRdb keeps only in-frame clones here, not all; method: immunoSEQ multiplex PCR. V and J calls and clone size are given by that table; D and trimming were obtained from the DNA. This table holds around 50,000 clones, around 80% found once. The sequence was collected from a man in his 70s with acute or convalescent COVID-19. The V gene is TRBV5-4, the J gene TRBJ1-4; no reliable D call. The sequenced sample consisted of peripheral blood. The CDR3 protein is CASSLLSTSEREKLFF. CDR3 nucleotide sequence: TGTGCCAGCAGCTTGCTCTCAACCTCGGAGCGTGAAAAACTGTTTTTT.